This TCR beta chain was captured in a study of a mutant IDH1 vaccine in newly diagnosed glioma. As for the study in general: Vaccines were begun 4-6 weeks after radiotherapy alone, or with temozolomide cycles. Most had both radiotherapy and temozolomide beforehand; others had only one.

Specified time point: week 47, end of study. Doses of 300 ug of mutant IDH1 20-mer peptide were given with topical imiquimod. This clone appeared a few times. Its antigen is undetermined. This CDR3 comprises 15 residues. J lost 4 bases, V lost 4 bases, and 6 bases had no gene match. CDR1 is LNHDA and CDR2 is SQIVND in the germline V gene (reference sequence). TCRdb's table, derived via immunoSEQ multiplex PCR, lists solely in-frame clones and lacks some. The table lists tens of thousands of clones, approximately 79% of them singletons, with 18% in the top ten. The chain carries TRBV19 and TRBJ1-1, with TRBD1 matching over 10 bases. The source of this sequence is a young man with glioma. Some clones in this sample may be carry-over from other donors' samples. Sequenced here: PBMCs, sampled from a glioma patient whose treatment included an IDH1 peptide vaccine. CDR3 DNA: TGTGCCAGTAGTAGACGGGACAGGGGACTCACTGAAGCTTTCTTT. Encoded protein: CASSRRDRGLTEAFF.